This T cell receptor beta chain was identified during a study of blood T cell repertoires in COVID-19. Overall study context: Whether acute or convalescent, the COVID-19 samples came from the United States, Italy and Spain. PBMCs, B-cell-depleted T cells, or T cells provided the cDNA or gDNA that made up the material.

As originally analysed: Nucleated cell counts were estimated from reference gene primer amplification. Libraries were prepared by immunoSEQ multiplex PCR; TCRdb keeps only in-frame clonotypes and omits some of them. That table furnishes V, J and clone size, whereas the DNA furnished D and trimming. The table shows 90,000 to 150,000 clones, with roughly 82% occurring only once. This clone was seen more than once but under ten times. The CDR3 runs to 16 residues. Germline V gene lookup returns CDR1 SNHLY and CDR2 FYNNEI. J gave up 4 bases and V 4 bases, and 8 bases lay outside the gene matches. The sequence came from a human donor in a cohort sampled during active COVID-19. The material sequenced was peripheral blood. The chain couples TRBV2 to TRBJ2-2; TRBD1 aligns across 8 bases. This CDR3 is CASSATRQGITGELFF. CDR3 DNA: TGTGCCAGCAGTGCGACAAGACAGGGGATCACCGGGGAGCTGTTTTTT.